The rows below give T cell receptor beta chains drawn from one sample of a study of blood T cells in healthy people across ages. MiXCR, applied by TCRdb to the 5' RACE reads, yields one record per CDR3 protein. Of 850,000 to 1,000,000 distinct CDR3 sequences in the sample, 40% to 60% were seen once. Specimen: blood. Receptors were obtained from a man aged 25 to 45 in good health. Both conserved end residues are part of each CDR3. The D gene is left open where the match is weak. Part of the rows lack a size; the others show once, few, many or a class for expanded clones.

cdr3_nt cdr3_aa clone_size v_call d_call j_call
TGTGCCAGCAGCGTAGGGCTCCCGGGGCAGGGAGAGACCCAGTACTTC CASSVGLPGQGETQYF . TRBV9 . TRBJ2-5
TGTGCCATCAGTGATACAGGTAGCTCCTATAATTCACCCCTCCACTTT CAISDTGSSYNSPLHF few TRBV10-3 . TRBJ1-6
TGCGCCAGCAGCGGCGTAGACAGGGGCTCCTACGAGCAGTACTTC CASSGVDRGSYEQYF . TRBV5-1 TRBD1 TRBJ2-7
TGTGCCAGCAGCCGGACTAGCGGGGGATCACGGCGCACAGATACGCAGTATTTT CASSRTSGGSRRTDTQYF . TRBV11-3 TRBD2 TRBJ2-3
TGCAGTGCTAGAGATCACCAGCGGGGGGATTCCCTGCAGTTCTTC CSARDHQRGDSLQFF . TRBV20-1 TRBD2 TRBJ2-1
TGTGCCACCAGCAGAGACCGGGACAACCGCTACAATGAGCAGTTCTTC CATSRDRDNRYNEQFF . TRBV15 . TRBJ2-1
TGTGCCACCGACACCGGACTAGCAGGCTCCTACAATGAGCAGTTCTTC CATDTGLAGSYNEQFF few TRBV6-2/TRBV6-3 TRBD2 TRBJ2-1
TGTGCCAGCAGCTTGGCCAAGGGCACTGAAGCTTTCTTT CASSLAKGTEAFF . TRBV5-5 . TRBJ1-1
TGCAGTGCTAAAGGGGAGAGGAACACTGAAGCTTTCTTT CSAKGERNTEAFF . TRBV20-1 . TRBJ1-1
TGTGCCAGCACGACCAGAGGGGGCAGTAATTCACCCCTCCACTTT CASTTRGGSNSPLHF once TRBV2 TRBD1 TRBJ1-6
TGCGCCAGCAGCTACTCGGACGGGACTTTTAACTATGGCTACACCTTC CASSYSDGTFNYGYTF few TRBV5-1 . TRBJ1-2
TGTGCCAGCAGCCCTATAGGGGGCCGAGATACGCAGTATTTT CASSPIGGRDTQYF . TRBV7-2 TRBD1 TRBJ2-3
TGCGCCAGCAGCTTGTTGTCTAGCGGGGGGATCAGCTCCTACAATGAGCAGTTCTTC CASSLLSSGGISSYNEQFF . TRBV5-1 TRBD2 TRBJ2-1
TGCGCCAGCAGCTTCGGTACAGGATTGGGATTAAACATTCAGTACTTC CASSFGTGLGLNIQYF few TRBV5-1 . TRBJ2-4
TGTGCCAGCAGTCAAACGGGAGAAGGGGGGGGGGCCAACGTCCTGACTTTC CASSQTGEGGGANVLTF . TRBV6-6 . TRBJ2-6
TGCGCCAGCAGCCAAGATTGGCAGGGGAGCTCCTACGAGCAGTACTTC CASSQDWQGSSYEQYF . TRBV4-1 . TRBJ2-7
TGCAGTGTCATCGACAGGTCCTCCTACGAGCAGTACTTC CSVIDRSSYEQYF . TRBV20-1 . TRBJ2-7
TGCAGCGTTGGATGGCAGAAGTACAATGAGCAGTTCTTC CSVGWQKYNEQFF . TRBV29-1 . TRBJ2-1
TGTGCCAGCAGCGACGAAGGAGAGACCTACGAGCAGTACTTC CASSDEGETYEQYF many TRBV21-1 . TRBJ2-7
TGCGCCAGCAGCCGTACTGGGATGGAAGAGACCCAGTACTTC CASSRTGMEETQYF few TRBV5-1 . TRBJ2-5
TGCAGCGTTGAAGATCGTGCTAGCGAGTCCTACGAGCAGTACTTC CSVEDRASESYEQYF few TRBV29-1 . TRBJ2-7
TGTGCCAGCAGCGTAGATACCGGGGCAGGGGCCTACGAGCAGTACTTC CASSVDTGAGAYEQYF . TRBV9 . TRBJ2-7
TGTGCCAGCAGCAGGGACAATCAGCCCCAGCATTTT CASSRDNQPQHF many TRBV7-9 . TRBJ1-5
TGTGCCAGTGAATACAGGGGGCTGTCTGAAGCTTTCTTT CASEYRGLSEAFF . TRBV28 TRBD1 TRBJ1-1
TGCAGTGCTGTGGTAAAGACCACAGATACGCAGTATTTT CSAVVKTTDTQYF . TRBV20-1 . TRBJ2-3
TGCGCCAGCAGCTTGGTAGCGACAGCGGGTGAGCAGTTCTTC CASSLVATAGEQFF . TRBV5-1 . TRBJ2-1
TGTGCCAGCAGCTGGACCGGGACAGTCAATGAGCAGTTCTTC CASSWTGTVNEQFF . TRBV7-9 TRBD1 TRBJ2-1
TGTGCCACCAGAGCCCCAGGTACGAGCTCCTACGAGCAGTACTTC CATRAPGTSSYEQYF few TRBV10-3 . TRBJ2-7
TGTGCCATCAGTGAGTCGGGGGGCGGATACAATGAGCAGTTCTTC CAISESGGGYNEQFF . TRBV10-3 . TRBJ2-1
TGTGCCAGCAGCTTAAGGTCTACAGGATTTCAGCCCCAGCATTTT CASSLRSTGFQPQHF few TRBV7-2 . TRBJ1-5
TGTGCCAGCAGCCAAAAACCAGGGGGTCCGGGACAGAAGTACAATGAGCAGTTCTTC CASSQKPGGPGQKYNEQFF . TRBV27 TRBD1 TRBJ2-1
TGTGCCAGCAGTGCCTCAGGGGGCCAGTCCTACGAGCAGTACTTC CASSASGGQSYEQYF . TRBV27 TRBD1 TRBJ2-7
TGCGCCAGCGCCGGAGGGCAGGACACTGAAGCTTTCTTT CASAGGQDTEAFF . TRBV4-1 . TRBJ1-1
TGCAGTGCCCCAGGGCTCTATGAGCAGTTCTTC CSAPGLYEQFF . TRBV20-1 . TRBJ2-1
TGTGCCAGCTCACCAATCCCAGAAGGGAACGAGCAGTACTTC CASSPIPEGNEQYF . TRBV18 . TRBJ2-7
TGTGCCAGCAGCCCTTCCGGGGGGGTCAATGAGCAGTTCTTC CASSPSGGVNEQFF once TRBV12-3/TRBV12-4 TRBD2 TRBJ2-1